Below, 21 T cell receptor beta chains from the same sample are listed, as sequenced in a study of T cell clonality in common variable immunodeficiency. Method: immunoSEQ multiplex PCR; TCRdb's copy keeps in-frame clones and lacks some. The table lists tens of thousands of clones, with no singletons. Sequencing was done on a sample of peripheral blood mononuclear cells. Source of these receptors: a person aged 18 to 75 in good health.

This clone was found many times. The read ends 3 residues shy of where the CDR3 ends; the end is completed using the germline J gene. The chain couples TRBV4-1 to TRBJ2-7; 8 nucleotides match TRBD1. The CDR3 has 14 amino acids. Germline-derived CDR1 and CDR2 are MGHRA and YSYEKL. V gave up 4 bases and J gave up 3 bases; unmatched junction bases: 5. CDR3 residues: CASSPRQGIYEQYF. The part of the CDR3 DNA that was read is TGCGCCAGCAGCCCCCGACAGGGGATCTACGAG.

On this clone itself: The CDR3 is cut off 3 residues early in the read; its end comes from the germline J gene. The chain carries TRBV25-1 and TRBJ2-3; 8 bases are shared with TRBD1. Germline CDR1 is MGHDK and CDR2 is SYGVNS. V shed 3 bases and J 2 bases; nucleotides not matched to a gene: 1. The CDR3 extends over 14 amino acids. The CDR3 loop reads CASSEQGATDTQYF. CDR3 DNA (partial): TGTGCCAGCAGTGAGCAGGGGGCCACAGATACG.

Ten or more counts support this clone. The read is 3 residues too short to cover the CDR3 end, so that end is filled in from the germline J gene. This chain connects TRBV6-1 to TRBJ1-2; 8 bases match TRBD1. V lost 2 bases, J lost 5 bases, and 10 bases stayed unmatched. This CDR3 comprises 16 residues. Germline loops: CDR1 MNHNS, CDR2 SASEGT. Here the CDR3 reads CASSEWAGGREYGYTF. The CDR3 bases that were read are TGTGCCAGCAGTGAATGGGCAGGGGGCAGAGAGTATGGC.

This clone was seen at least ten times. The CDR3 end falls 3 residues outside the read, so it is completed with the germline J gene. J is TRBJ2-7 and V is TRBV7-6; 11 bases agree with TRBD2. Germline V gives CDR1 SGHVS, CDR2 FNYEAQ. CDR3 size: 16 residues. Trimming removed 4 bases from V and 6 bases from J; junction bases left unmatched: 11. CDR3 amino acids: CASSWATSGGLSEQYF. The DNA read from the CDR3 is TGTGCCAGCAGCTGGGCCACTAGCGGGGGTCTCTCCGAG. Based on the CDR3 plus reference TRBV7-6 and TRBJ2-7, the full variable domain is GAGVSQSPRYKVTKRGQDVALRCDPISGHVSLYWYRQALGQGPEFLTYFNYEAQQDKSGLPNDRFSAERPEGSISTLTIQRTEQRDSAMYRCASSWATSGGLSEQYFGPGTRLTVT.

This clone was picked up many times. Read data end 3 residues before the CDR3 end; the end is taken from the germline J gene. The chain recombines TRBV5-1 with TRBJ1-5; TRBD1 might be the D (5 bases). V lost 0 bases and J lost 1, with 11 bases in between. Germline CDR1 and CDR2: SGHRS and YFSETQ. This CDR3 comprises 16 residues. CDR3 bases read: TGCGCCAGCAGCTTGGCGGGGGGGGGAAGCAATCAGCCC. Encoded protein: CASSLAGGGSNQP. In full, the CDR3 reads CASSLAGGGSNQPQHF.

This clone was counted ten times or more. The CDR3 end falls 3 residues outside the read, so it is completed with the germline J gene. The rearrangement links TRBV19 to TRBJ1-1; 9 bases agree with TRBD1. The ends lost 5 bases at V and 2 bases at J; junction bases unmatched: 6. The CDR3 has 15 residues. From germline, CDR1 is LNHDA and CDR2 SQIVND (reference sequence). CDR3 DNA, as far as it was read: TGTGCCAGTAGTCCCATGGACAGGGGTAACACTGAA. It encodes CASSPMDRGNTE. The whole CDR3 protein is CASSPMDRGNTEAFF.

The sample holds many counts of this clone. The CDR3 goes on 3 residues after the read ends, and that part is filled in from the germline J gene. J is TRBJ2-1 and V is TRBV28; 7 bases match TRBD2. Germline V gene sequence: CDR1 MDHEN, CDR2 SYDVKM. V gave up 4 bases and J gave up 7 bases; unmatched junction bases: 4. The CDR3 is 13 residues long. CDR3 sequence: CASSSWGGNEQFF. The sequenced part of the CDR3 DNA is TGTGCCAGCAGTTCCTGGGGGGGTAATGAG.

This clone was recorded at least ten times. The sequenced CDR3 bases are TGTGCCAGCACCCCGCGCCAGGGCACCAACTACGAG. This encodes CASTPRQGTNYE. From start to end, the CDR3 is CASTPRQGTNYEQYF. The V call is TRBV7-8, the J call TRBJ2-7, with D perhaps TRBD1 (5 bases). The DNA ends 3 residues before the CDR3 does, and the rest of the CDR3 is filled in from the germline J gene. The CDR3 has 15 residues. Germline values: CDR1 SGHVS, CDR2 FQNEAQ. Trimming pared 7 bases from V and 3 bases from J, leaving 19 bases between.

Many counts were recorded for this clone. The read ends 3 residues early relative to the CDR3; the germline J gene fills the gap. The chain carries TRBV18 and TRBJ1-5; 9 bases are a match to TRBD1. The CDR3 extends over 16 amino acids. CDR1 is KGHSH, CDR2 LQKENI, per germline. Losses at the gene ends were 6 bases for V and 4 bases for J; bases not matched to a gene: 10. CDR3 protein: CASSPSTGGKNQPQHF. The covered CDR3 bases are TGTGCCAGCTCGCCTTCGACAGGGGGAAAAAATCAGCCC.

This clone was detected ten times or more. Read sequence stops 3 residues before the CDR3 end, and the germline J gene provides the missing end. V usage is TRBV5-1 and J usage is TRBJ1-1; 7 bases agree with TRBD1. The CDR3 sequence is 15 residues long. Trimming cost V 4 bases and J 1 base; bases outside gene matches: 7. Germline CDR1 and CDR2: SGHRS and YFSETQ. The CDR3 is CASSIGQVGNTEAFF. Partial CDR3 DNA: TGCGCCAGCAGCATTGGACAGGTGGGGAACACTGAA.

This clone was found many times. The CDR3 bases that were read are TGTGCCAGCAGCCACTCAGCAGGGGGCTCCTACAATGAG. It is translated as CASSHSAGGSYNE. Given in full, the CDR3 is CASSHSAGGSYNEQFF. The J gene is TRBJ2-1, the V gene TRBV14; 7 nucleotides agree with TRBD1. The read ends 3 residues early relative to the CDR3; the germline J gene fills the gap. CDR3 length equals 16 residues. J was trimmed by 0 bases and V by 3 bases; bases with no gene match: 5. Germline assignment: CDR1 SGHDN and CDR2 FVKESK.

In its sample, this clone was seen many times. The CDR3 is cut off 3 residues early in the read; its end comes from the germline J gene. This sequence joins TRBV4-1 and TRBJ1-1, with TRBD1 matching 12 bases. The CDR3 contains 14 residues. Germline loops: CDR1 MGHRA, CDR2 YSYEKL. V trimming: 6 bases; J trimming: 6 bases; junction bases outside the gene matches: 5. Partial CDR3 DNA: TGCGCCAGCAGGGGGACAGGGGGCGCATCTGAA. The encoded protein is CASRGTGGASE. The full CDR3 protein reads CASRGTGGASEAFF.

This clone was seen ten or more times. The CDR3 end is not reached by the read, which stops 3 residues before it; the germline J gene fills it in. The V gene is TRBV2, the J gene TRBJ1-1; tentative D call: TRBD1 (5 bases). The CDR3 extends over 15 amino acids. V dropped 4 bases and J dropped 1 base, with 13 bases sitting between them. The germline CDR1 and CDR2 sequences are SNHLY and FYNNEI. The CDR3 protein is CASSVQGSGNTEAFF. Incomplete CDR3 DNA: TGTGCCAGCAGTGTCCAGGGTAGTGGGAACACTGAA.

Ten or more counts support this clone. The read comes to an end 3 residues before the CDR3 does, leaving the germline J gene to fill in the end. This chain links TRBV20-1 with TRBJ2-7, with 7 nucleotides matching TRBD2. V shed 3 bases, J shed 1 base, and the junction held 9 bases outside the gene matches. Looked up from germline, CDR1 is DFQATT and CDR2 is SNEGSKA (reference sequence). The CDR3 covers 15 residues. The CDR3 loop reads CSARSEAGPSYEQYF. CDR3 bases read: TGCAGTGCTAGGTCGGAAGCGGGACCTTCCTACGAG.

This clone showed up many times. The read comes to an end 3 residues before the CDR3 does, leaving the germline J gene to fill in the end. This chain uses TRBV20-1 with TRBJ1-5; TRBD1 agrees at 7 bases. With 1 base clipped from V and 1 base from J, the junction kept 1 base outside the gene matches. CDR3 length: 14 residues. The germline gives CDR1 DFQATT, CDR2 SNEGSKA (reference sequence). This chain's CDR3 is CSARGRGSNQPQHF. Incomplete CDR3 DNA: TGCAGTGCTAGAGGCAGGGGGAGCAATCAGCCC.

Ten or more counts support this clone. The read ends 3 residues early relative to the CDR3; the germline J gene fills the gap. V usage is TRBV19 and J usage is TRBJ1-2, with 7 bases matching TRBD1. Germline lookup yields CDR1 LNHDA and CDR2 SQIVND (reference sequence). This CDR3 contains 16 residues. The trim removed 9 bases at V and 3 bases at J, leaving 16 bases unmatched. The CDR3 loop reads CASGPPYRGLDYGYTF. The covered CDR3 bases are TGTGCCAGCGGCCCCCCTTACAGGGGCTTGGACTATGGC.

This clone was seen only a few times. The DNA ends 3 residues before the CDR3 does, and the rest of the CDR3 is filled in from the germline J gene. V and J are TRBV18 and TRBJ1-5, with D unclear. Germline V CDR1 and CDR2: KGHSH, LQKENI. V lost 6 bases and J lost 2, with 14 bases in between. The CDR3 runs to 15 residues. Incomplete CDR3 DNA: TGTGCCAGCTCCCGAGGAGATCTAGGCAATCAGCCC. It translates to CASSRGDLGNQP. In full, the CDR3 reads CASSRGDLGNQPQHF.

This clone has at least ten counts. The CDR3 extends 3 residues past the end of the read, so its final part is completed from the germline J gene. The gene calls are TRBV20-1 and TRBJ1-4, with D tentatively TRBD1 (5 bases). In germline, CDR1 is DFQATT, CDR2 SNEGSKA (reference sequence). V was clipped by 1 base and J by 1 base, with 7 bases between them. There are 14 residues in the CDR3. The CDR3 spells CSARGGGTNEKLFF. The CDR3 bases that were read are TGCAGTGCTAGAGGGGGCGGAACTAATGAAAAA.

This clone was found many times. This CDR3 reads CASQGGIYGYTF. The sequenced part of the CDR3 DNA is TGTGCCAGTCAAGGGGGTATCTATGGC. The chain links TRBV28 to TRBJ1-2; the D gene is possibly TRBD1 (6 bases). The read is 3 residues too short to cover the CDR3 end, so that end is filled in from the germline J gene. Deletions cut 9 bases from V and 4 bases from J, with 12 bases between. CDR1 is MDHEN and CDR2 is SYDVKM in the germline V gene. The CDR3 consists of 12 residues.

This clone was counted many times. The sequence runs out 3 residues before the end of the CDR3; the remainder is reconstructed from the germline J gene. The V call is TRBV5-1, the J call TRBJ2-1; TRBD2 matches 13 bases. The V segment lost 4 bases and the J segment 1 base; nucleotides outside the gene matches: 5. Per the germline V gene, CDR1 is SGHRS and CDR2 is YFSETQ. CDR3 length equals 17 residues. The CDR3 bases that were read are TGCGCCAGCAGCACCTCGACTAGCGGGGGGTCCTACAATGAG. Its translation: CASSTSTSGGSYNE. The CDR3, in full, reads CASSTSTSGGSYNEQFF.

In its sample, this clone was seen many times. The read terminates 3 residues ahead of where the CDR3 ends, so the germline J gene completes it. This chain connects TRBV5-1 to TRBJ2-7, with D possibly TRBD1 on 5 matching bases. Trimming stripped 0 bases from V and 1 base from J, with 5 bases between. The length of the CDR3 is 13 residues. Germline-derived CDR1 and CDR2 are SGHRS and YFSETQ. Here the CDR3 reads CASSLAGSYEQYF. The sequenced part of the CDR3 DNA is TGCGCCAGCAGCTTGGCAGGGTCCTACGAG.